The 16 T cell receptor beta chains reported below all come from one sample, sequenced in a study of T cells in Graves' hyperthyroidism and ophthalmopathy. RNA transcripts were the template for amplifying TCR beta CDR3 regions. HTBI primers were used for first-round RT-PCR of the TCR CDR3. TCRdb independently ran MiXCR on the multiplex PCR reads; one entry per CDR3 protein. The table shows more than 550,000 distinct CDR3 sequences, with about 45% occurring only once. The sample was peripheral blood or thyroid tissue (not recorded which). The receptors were sampled from an adult man with Graves' disease, either hyperthyroidism or ophthalmopathy (not recorded which).

This rearrangement joins TRBV7-2 to TRBJ1-4; D uncertain. CDR1 and CDR2 (germline): SGHTA, FQGNSA. V shed 3 bases and J shed 8 bases, with 10 bases lying between them. The CDR3 extends over 13 amino acids. The CDR3 region has the DNA TGTGCCAGCAGCTTTCTCGGTGAAGAAAAACTGTTTTTT. The encoded protein is CASSFLGEEKLFF.

The chain recombines TRBV10-3 with TRBJ1-5; 7 bases are shared with TRBD1. Per the germline V gene, CDR1 is ENHRY and CDR2 is SYGVKD. This CDR3 spans 15 amino acids. Germline trimming cut 0 bases from V and 5 bases from J; bases unmatched to any gene: 4. The CDR3 loop reads CAISESNRGYQPQHF. DNA of the CDR3: TGTGCCATCAGTGAGTCAAACAGGGGCTATCAGCCCCAGCATTTT.

V is TRBV19 and J is TRBJ1-5; 7 bases line up with TRBD1. J lost 7 bases, V lost 6 bases, and 9 bases had no gene match. Germline CDR1 LNHDA, CDR2 SQIVND (reference sequence). The CDR3 sequence is 14 residues long. The CDR3 coding sequence is TGTGCCAGTAGGGGCCGACAGGGCTACCAGCCCCAGCATTTT. Translated: CASRGRQGYQPQHF.

This clonotype was counted many times. This sequence joins TRBV7-3 and TRBJ2-7; 8 positions match TRBD2. This CDR3 has 15 residues. V lost 2 bases, J lost 0 bases, and 3 bases stayed unmatched. Germline CDR1 SGHTA, CDR2 FQGTGA. This chain's CDR3 is CASSLRGGPSYEQYF. The CDR3 coding sequence is TGTGCCAGCAGCTTACGCGGGGGGCCCTCCTACGAGCAGTACTTC. The entire variable domain, with the rest obtained from reference TRBV7-3 and TRBJ2-7, is as follows: GAGVSQTPSNKVTEKGKYVELRCDPISGHTALYWYRQSLGQGPEFLIYFQGTGAADDSGLPNDRFFAVRPEGSVSTLKIQRTERGDSAVYLCASSLRGGPSYEQYFGPGTRLTVT.

Regarding this clonotype: A much larger clone lies one base from this, so it may be a read error. This CDR3 fails to terminate in the conserved phenylalanine or tryptophan, so it likely reflects a read error. The rearrangement links TRBV20-1 to TRBJ1-2; the D is unclear. The length of the CDR3 is 14 residues. The germline V gene has CDR1 DFQATT and CDR2 SNEGSKA (reference sequence). The V gene lost 1 base and the J gene lost 3 bases, with 12 bases spanning the gap. For the CDR3, the DNA is TGCAGTGCTAGAGCCCAGCTTCCAGACTATGGCTACACCCTC. This encodes CSARAQLPDYGYTL.

V is TRBV2 and J is TRBJ2-7, with TRBD1 identical over 11 bases. This CDR3 spans 13 amino acids. J lost 5 bases, V lost 11 bases, and 8 bases had no gene match. Germline assignment: CDR1 SNHLY and CDR2 FYNNEI. The CDR3 sequence: CAGGDRGVDEQYF. CDR3 in DNA: TGTGCCGGGGGGGACAGGGGGGTGGACGAGCAGTACTTC.

The V call is TRBV9, the J call TRBJ2-5; 7 bases match TRBD1. The CDR3 runs to 15 residues. Germline lookup yields CDR1 SGDLS and CDR2 YYNGEE. With 6 bases clipped from V and 0 bases from J, the junction kept 8 bases outside the gene matches. The DNA for the CDR3 is TGTGCCAGCACCCGGACAGGAGACCACCAAGAGACCCAGTACTTC. It specifies CASTRTGDHQETQYF. The full variable domain, its missing parts supplied by reference TRBV9 and TRBJ2-5, is DSGVTQTPKHLITATGQRVTLRCSPRSGDLSVYWYQQSLDQGLQFLIQYYNGEERAKGNILERFSAQQFPDLHSELNLSSLELGDSALYFCASTRTGDHQETQYFGPGTRLLVL.

There are many counts of this clonotype. The chain has TRBV7-8 and TRBJ2-5, with D possibly TRBD1 on 6 matching bases. This CDR3 comprises 15 residues. The V and J ends lost 2 bases and 3 bases respectively, with 13 bases between them. CDR1 is SGHVS, CDR2 FQNEAQ, per germline. The CDR3 DNA sequence: TGTGCCAGCAGCTTACGGATATGGACAGAAGAGACCCAGTACTTC. Protein: CASSLRIWTEETQYF.

This clonotype was seen more than once but under ten times. The chain recombines TRBV7-9 with TRBJ1-1; D may be TRBD1 (6 bases). CDR1 and CDR2 (germline): SEHNR, FQNEAQ (reference sequence). Trimming stripped 5 bases from V and 2 bases from J, with 18 bases between. This CDR3 has 16 residues. CDR3 nucleotides: TGTGCCAGCAGCCAAGATCCTACAGGGAAAAACACTGAAGCTTTCTTT. It yields the protein CASSQDPTGKNTEAFF. The full variable domain, in which reference TRBV7-9 and TRBJ1-1 provide the parts outside the CDR3, is DTGVSQNPRHKITKRGQNVTFRCDPISEHNRLYWYRQTLGQGPEFLTYFQNEAQLEKSRLLSDRFSAERPKGSFSTLEIQRTEQGDSAMYLCASSQDPTGKNTEAFFGQGTRLTVV.

On this clonotype itself: A read error may explain this, as a much larger clone is one base away. The gene calls are TRBV2 and TRBJ2-7; no clear D gene. Per germline, CDR1 SNHLY and CDR2 FYNNEI. Trimming stripped 6 bases from V and 3 bases from J, with 15 bases between. CDR3 length equals 14 residues. CDR3 residues: CASSLIPGDYEQYF. The CDR3 region has the DNA TGTGCCAGCAGCCTCATCCCGGGCGACTACGAGCAGTACTTC.

Concerning this clonotype: The junction shows a germline mismatch at one end, possibly a read error. The chain is built from TRBV19 and TRBJ1-1, with D perhaps matching TRBD1 (6 bases). The length of the CDR3 is 15 residues. Germline V CDR1 and CDR2: LNHDA, SQIVND (reference sequence). CDR3: CASSIAATGNAEAFF. As DNA, the CDR3 is TGTGCCAGTAGTATAGCGGCAACAGGGAACGCTGAAGCTTTCTTT.

The chain is built from TRBV15 and TRBJ1-5; weak D call: TRBD1 (5 bases). The CDR3 loop spans 16 amino acids. With 3 bases removed from V and 5 bases from J, the gap between germline ends came to 17 bases. The V gene's germline CDR1 is LNHNV and CDR2 YYDKDF (reference sequence). This CDR3 reads CATSSATGTQHQPQHF. In DNA, the CDR3 is TGTGCCACCAGCAGTGCTACCGGGACGCAGCATCAGCCCCAGCATTTT. Full variable domain (outside the CDR3, taken from reference TRBV15 and TRBJ1-5): DAMVIQNPRYQVTQFGKPVTLSCSQTLNHNVMYWYQQKSSQAPKLLFHYYDKDFNNEADTPDNFQSRRPNTSFCFLDIRSPGLGDTAMYLCATSSATGTQHQPQHFGDGTRLSIL.

This clonotype has more than one count but fewer than ten. V usage is TRBV20-1 and J usage is TRBJ1-5; TRBD1 might be the D (6 bases). The V end lost 0 bases, the J end lost 3 bases, and 15 bases lay between the germline ends. This CDR3 has 16 amino acids. Per germline, CDR1 DFQATT and CDR2 SNEGSKA (reference sequence). Written as DNA, the CDR3 is TGCAGTGCTAGAGATTCGGGGGCCTCACTCAATCAGCCCCAGCATTTT. Amino acid sequence: CSARDSGASLNQPQHF.

The genes are TRBV29-1 and TRBJ2-2; maybe TRBD1 (6 bases). CDR3 length: 14 residues. In germline, CDR1 is SQVTM, CDR2 ANQGSEA. V shed 8 bases and J shed 4 bases, with 17 bases lying between them. CDR3 sequence: CSQDQGSGTGELFF. In DNA form, the CDR3 reads TGCAGCCAAGATCAGGGGTCGGGCACCGGGGAGCTGTTTTTT.

Turning to this clonotype: In this CDR3 the conserved last residue, phenylalanine or tryptophan, is missing, so a read error is likely. The DNA is left out, because the CDR3 cannot be placed on it with certainty; the CDR3 is given as TCRdb lists it. V usage is TRBV2 and J usage is TRBJ2-5; the D call of TRBD1 is as the table states it, not checked on the DNA. Including both end residues, the CDR3 is 15 amino acids long. Germline CDR1 and CDR2: SNHLY and FYNNEI. CDR3 loop: CASRPGTGDGYTFGS.

For this clonotype: Since a much larger clone is just one base distant, this may be a read error. The V gene is TRBV7-3, the J gene TRBJ2-7; 9 bases agree with TRBD1. CDR1 SGHTA and CDR2 FQGTGA come from the germline V gene. V shed 2 bases, J shed 9 bases, and the junction held 2 bases outside the gene matches. The CDR3 runs to 12 residues. The CDR3 DNA sequence: TGTGCCAGCAGCTTAGAGACAGGGGGGCAGTACTTC. This gives the protein CASSLETGGQYF.